These 4 T cell receptor beta chains were all obtained from the same sample, sequenced in a study of blood T cell repertoires in COVID-19. The method was immunoSEQ multiplex PCR; TCRdb's version includes in-frame clones alone and lacks a portion of them. The sample has 350,000 to 400,000 clones; around 87% are singletons. Sample: PBMCs or T cells enriched from blood (not recorded which). The receptor source for this set is a man aged 35 to 55 in a cohort exposed to, infected with or recovered from COVID-19 (not recorded which).

The V call is TRBV30, the J call TRBJ2-3; no clear D. There are 12 residues in the CDR3. Trimming pared 4 bases from V and 0 bases from J, leaving 5 bases between. Germline V gene data show CDR1 as GTSNPN and CDR2 as SVGIG (reference sequence). CDR3 protein: CAWTGSTDTQYF. CDR3 in DNA: TGTGCCTGGACAGGCAGCACAGATACGCAGTATTTT.

The rearrangement joins TRBV5-5 to TRBJ2-7; D possibly corresponds to TRBD2 (5 bases). Germline CDR1 is SGHKS and CDR2 is YYEKEE (reference sequence). Trimming took off 0 bases at V and 6 bases at J, with 10 bases between the two ends. The CDR3 extends over 13 amino acids. The CDR3 region has the DNA TGTGCCAGCAGCTTGGACCAGGCGGGCGAGCAGTACTTC. It specifies CASSLDQAGEQYF.

The chain uses TRBV5-1 and TRBJ2-3, with D perhaps matching TRBD2 (5 bases). V gave up 5 bases and J gave up 5 bases, with 15 bases separating them. Per germline, CDR1 SGHRS and CDR2 YFSETQ. This CDR3 is built from 14 residues. CDR3 amino acids: CASRRAVARDTQYF. In nucleotides, the CDR3 is TGCGCCAGCAGGAGGGCGGTAGCAAGAGATACGCAGTATTTT.

The chain has TRBV28 and TRBJ1-4; D might be TRBD1 (6 bases). This CDR3 spans 14 amino acids. CDR1 and CDR2 (germline): MDHEN, SYDVKM. Deletions cut 5 bases from V and 5 bases from J, with 12 bases between. The CDR3 reads CASSPGGKNEKLFF. In DNA, the CDR3 is TGTGCCAGCAGTCCGGGGGGCAAGAATGAAAAACTGTTTTTT.